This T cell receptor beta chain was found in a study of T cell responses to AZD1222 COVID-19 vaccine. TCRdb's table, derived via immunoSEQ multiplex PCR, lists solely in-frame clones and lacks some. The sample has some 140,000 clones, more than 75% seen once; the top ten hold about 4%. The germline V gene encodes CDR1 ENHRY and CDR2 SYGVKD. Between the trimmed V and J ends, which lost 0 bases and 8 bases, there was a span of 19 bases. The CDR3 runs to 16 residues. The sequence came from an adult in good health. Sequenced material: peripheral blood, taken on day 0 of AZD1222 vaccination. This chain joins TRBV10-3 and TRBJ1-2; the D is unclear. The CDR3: CAISESIAEFLGGYTF. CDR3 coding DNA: TGTGCCATCAGTGAGTCGATAGCTGAGTTTCTAGGCGGCTACACCTTC.